The entry that follows covers one T cell receptor beta chain sequence. In its sample, this clonotype was seen a few times. Its cognate antigen has yet to be identified. There are no base qualities to consult, and no much larger clone falls within one base. The sample is drawn from a study of CD8+CD57+ T cells in acquired aplastic anemia (dated by TCRdb to the late 2010s). Background on the whole study: On average, sorted CD4+ and CD8+ cells yielded roughly 3.4 ug of extracted DNA, with a range of roughly 0.17 to 27.4 ug. CD8+CD57+ expansion was defined as a frequency above the mean frequency observed in healthy subjects. Summary of the overall study and its limitations: Around 31 CD8+ CDR3 sequences were shared between patients and controls but appeared highly expressed in patients and within their immunodominant clones. CD8+ Simpson's diversity did not differ significantly between patients and healthy controls (P=0.060).

The patients picked for sequencing were ones in whom flow cytometry had shown an expansion of CD8+CD57+ cells. All patients had severe acquired aplastic anemia diagnosed by International Study of Aplastic Anemia and Agranulocytosis and Camitta criteria. Patients had received no therapy at the time of blood sampling. TCR repertoires of sorted CD4+ and CD8+ blood T cells from severe aplastic anemia patients and healthy subjects were deep-sequenced in the study. Patients were enrolled in the USA under clinicaltrials.gov protocols 00001620, 01623167, 00001397, 00071045, 00081523 and 00961064. Ficoll-Paque density gradient centrifugation was used to isolate peripheral blood mononuclear cells. Before DNA extraction, CD4+ and CD8+ T cells were sorted by FACS or by magnetic beads. Genomic DNA was used as template for profiling of TCR beta VDJ combinations and CDR3 sequences. An Illumina HiSeq 2000 was the platform used for TCR repertoire sequencing. The original pipeline was this. TRBV/TRBJ rearrangement plots, CDR3 size and DJ length profiles, and Simpson's diversity index were used to assess repertoires. The most abundant DNA sequence in the deep sequencing data was defined as the immunodominant clone. CDR3 amino acid sequences were checked for sharing between subjects and were compared against published repertoires and the VDJdb database. Using fastp trimming at Q25 and MiXCR clonotype assembly, TCRdb reanalyzed the public sequencing data and kept in-frame beta chains. Rows with a matching CDR3 protein are joined into one entry that keeps the most common DNA and genes. Here the V and J calls rest on TCRdb's processing, not on the authors' analysis. The sample table contains just over 450,000 distinct CDR3 sequences; only one count was recorded for under 40% of them. The ten largest clones add up to nearly 0.85% of the sample.

Sequencing used sorted CD4+, CD8+, or CD8+CD57+ T cells (not recorded which) from PBMCs. The receptor was derived from a human donor with aplastic anemia.

The CDR3 sequence is CASSFGDYSEETQYF. The bases are TGTGCCAGCAGCTTCGGGGACTATAGCGAAGAGACCCAGTACTTC. The rearrangement combines TRBV7-6 with TRBJ2-5; a stretch of 7 junction bases matches TRBD2. Including the terminal cysteine and phenylalanine, the CDR3 comprises 15 residues. Only CDR3 DNA is held: 45 bases, read in frame from base 1. CDR1 and CDR2, looked up from the germline V gene, are SGHVS and FNYEAQ. V is cut back by 3 bases and J by 3 bases, with 7 bases in the junction unmatched.